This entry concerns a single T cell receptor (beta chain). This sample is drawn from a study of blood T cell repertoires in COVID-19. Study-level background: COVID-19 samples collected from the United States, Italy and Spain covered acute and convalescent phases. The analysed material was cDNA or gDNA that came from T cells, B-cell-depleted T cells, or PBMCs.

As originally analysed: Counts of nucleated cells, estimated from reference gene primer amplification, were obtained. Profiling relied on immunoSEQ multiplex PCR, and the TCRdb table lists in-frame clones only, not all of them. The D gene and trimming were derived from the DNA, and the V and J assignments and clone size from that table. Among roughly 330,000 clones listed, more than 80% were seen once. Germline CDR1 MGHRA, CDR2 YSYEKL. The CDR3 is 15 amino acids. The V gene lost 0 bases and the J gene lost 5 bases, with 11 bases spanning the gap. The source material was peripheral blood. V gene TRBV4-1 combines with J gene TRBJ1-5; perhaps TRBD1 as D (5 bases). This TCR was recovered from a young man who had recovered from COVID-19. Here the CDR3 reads CASSQEWTGDQPQHF. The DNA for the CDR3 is TGCGCCAGCAGCCAAGAATGGACGGGGGATCAGCCCCAGCATTTT.